The clone carrying this T cell receptor (beta chain) was detected only once. The antigen is undetermined. Generated by immunoSEQ multiplex PCR, the TCRdb table keeps only in-frame clones and is missing some. The sample gives under 150,000 clones, around 87% of which show up once; under 3% is in the top ten. The data derive from a study of T cell responses to AZD1222 COVID-19 vaccine. CDR1 and CDR2 (germline): SGDLS, YYNGEE. The ends were cut back, 0 bases at V and 2 bases at J, with 8 bases in the middle. CDR3 length: 14 amino acids. Study-wide points: Repertoires in all cases were sampled only once the peak T cell response had passed. It should be noted that donors were predominantly white British and more often female, and clonal diversity was possibly underestimated.

The source was peripheral blood, collected 28 days after the second AZD1222 dose. V usage is TRBV9 and J usage is TRBJ1-2; D is perhaps TRBD1 (6 bases). This sequence was found in an adult who received the AZD1222 COVID-19 vaccine. The CDR3, as DNA: TGTGCCAGCAGCGTAGTAGGACAGAACTATGGCTACACCTTC. Protein sequence: CASSVVGQNYGYTF.